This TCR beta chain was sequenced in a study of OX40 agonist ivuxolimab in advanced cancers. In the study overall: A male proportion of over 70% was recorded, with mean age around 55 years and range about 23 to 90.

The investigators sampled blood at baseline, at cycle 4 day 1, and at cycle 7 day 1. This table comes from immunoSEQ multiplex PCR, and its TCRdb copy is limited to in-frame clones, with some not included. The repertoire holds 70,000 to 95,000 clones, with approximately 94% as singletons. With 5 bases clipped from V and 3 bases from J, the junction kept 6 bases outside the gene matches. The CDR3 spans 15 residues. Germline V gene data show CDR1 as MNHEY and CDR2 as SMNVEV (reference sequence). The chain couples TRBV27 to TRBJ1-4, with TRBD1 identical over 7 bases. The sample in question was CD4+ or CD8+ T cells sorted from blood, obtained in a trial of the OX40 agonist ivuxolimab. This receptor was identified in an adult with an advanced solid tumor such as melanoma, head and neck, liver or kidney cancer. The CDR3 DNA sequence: TGTGCCAGCAGTCGAAGACAGGGACCTAATGAAAAACTGTTTTTT. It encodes CASSRRQGPNEKLFF.